The 32 T cell receptor beta chains given below trace back to one sample, sequenced in a study of blood T cells in healthy people across ages. A J-beta primer mix and a sample-barcoded 5' primer were used in a second PCR of roughly 6 to 12 cycles. TCRdb reprocessed the 5' RACE reads via MiXCR and lists one record per CDR3 protein. This sample has 1.8 million or so distinct CDR3 sequences; around 40% occur once, and the top ten carry under 25%. Sequencing was performed on blood. The receptors come from a human donor in good health.

J is TRBJ2-7 and V is TRBV6-5; 7 bases fit TRBD1. Losses at the gene ends were 0 bases for V and 3 bases for J; bases not matched to a gene: 2. The CDR3 loop spans 14 amino acids. In germline, CDR1 is MNHEY, CDR2 SVGAGI. The CDR3 here is CASSYSRGNYEQYF. CDR3 in DNA: TGTGCCAGCAGTTACTCCAGGGGGAACTACGAGCAGTACTTC.

The chain joins TRBV4-3 to TRBJ2-1, with D perhaps being TRBD1 or TRBD2 (5 bases each). Trimming cost V 3 bases and J 7 bases, with 10 bases left between them. CDR3 size: 13 residues. From germline, CDR1 is LGHNA and CDR2 YSLEER. CDR3 DNA: TGCGCCAGCAGCCACAGGGACCGTAATGAGCAGTTCTTC. Translating it yields CASSHRDRNEQFF.

In its sample, this clonotype was seen many times. A much larger clonotype is one base distant, so this may be a read error. V usage is TRBV7-2 and J usage is TRBJ1-2; weak D call: TRBD1 (5 bases). Trimming left V 2 bases short and J 2 bases short, with 6 bases between. The CDR3 extends over 13 amino acids. Germline-derived CDR1 and CDR2 are SGHTA and FQGNSA. CDR3 in DNA: TGTGCCAGCAGCTTATGGGGGAACTATGGCTACACCTTC. Translated, it gives CASSLWGNYGYTF. Looking up the rest from reference TRBV7-2 and TRBJ1-2 gives the full variable domain: GAGVSQSPSNKVTEKGKDVELRCDPISGHTALYWYRQSLGQGLEFLIYFQGNSAPDKSGLPSDRFSAERTGGSVSTLTIQRTQQEDSAVYLCASSLWGNYGYTFGSGTRLTVV.

The V call is TRBV12-3 or TRBV12-4, the J call TRBJ1-5; the D gene is possibly TRBD1 (6 bases). V lost 6 bases and J lost 4, with 19 bases in between. This CDR3 spans 16 amino acids. The DNA for the CDR3 is TGTGCCAGCAGCCGGAGGATCGGGCAGGGGAATCAGCCCCAGCATTTT. As protein: CASSRRIGQGNQPQHF.

The CDR3 is CASSPAWSGHMGGYTF. The CDR3 nucleotides are TGCGCCAGCAGCCCCGCTTGGTCTGGGCATATGGGAGGCTACACCTTC. The rearrangement links TRBV4-1 to TRBJ1-2; D unclear. Germline values: CDR1 MGHRA, CDR2 YSYEKL. The CDR3 is 16 amino acids. Trimming shortened V by 4 bases and J by 8 bases, and 23 bases separated the two germline ends.

V usage is TRBV20-1 and J usage is TRBJ2-1; D not certain. Trimming pared 6 bases from V and 3 bases from J, leaving 12 bases between. Germline loops: CDR1 DFQATT, CDR2 SNEGSKA (reference sequence). CDR3 length: 13 residues. CDR3 protein: CSAWPPVYNEQFF. The CDR3 nucleotides are TGCAGTGCATGGCCCCCCGTCTACAATGAGCAGTTCTTC.

This clonotype was observed a handful of times. The V and J genes are TRBV20-1 and TRBJ1-5, with D maybe TRBD1 (6 bases). Germline CDR1 reads DFQATT; CDR2 reads SNEGSKA (reference sequence). CDR3 length: 14 residues. Trimming stripped 5 bases from V and 4 bases from J, with 15 bases between. The CDR3 nucleotides are TGCAGTGCTCCCTGGACAGTGGGTAATCAGCCCCAGCATTTT. Its protein product is CSAPWTVGNQPQHF.

This clonotype was observed a few times. This chain connects TRBV11-3 to TRBJ2-1; 12 bases are a match to TRBD2. This CDR3 is built from 16 residues. The V segment lost 6 bases and the J segment 7 bases; nucleotides outside the gene matches: 10. Germline assignment: CDR1 SGHNT and CDR2 YENEEA. CDR3 nucleotide sequence: TGTGCCAGCAGTCCGAGGACTAGCGGGATCGTTAATGAGCAGTTCTTC. Its translation: CASSPRTSGIVNEQFF.

The chain combines TRBV10-3 with TRBJ1-4; tentative D call: TRBD1 (5 bases). V was pared by 5 bases and J by 8 bases, with 9 bases between. The CDR3 sequence is 12 residues long. The germline V gene encodes CDR1 ENHRY and CDR2 SYGVKD. The CDR3 is CAISPGHEKLFF. CDR3 in DNA: TGTGCCATCAGTCCAGGGCACGAAAAACTGTTTTTT.

This clonotype showed up just a few times. The chain recombines TRBV7-2 with TRBJ2-1; TRBD2 matches 7 bases. Germline values: CDR1 SGHTA, CDR2 FQGNSA. V was pared by 0 bases and J by 0 bases, with 11 bases of the junction left unmatched. The CDR3 totals 19 residues. CDR3 nucleotide sequence: TGTGCCAGCAGCTTAGCGCTGCGGGGGACTGAGAGCTCCTACAATGAGCAGTTCTTC. Amino acids: CASSLALRGTESSYNEQFF. Full variable domain (outside the CDR3, taken from reference TRBV7-2 and TRBJ2-1): GAGVSQSPSNKVTEKGKDVELRCDPISGHTALYWYRQSLGQGLEFLIYFQGNSAPDKSGLPSDRFSAERTGGSVSTLTIQRTQQEDSAVYLCASSLALRGTESSYNEQFFGPGTRLTVL.

Concerning this clonotype: Germline is not matched at one junction end, which may reflect a read error. The chain combines TRBV10-3 with TRBJ2-7; the D is unclear. The CDR3 contains 12 residues. Per germline, CDR1 ENHRY and CDR2 SYGVKD. CDR3 DNA sequence: TGTGCCATCAGTGTTCGAACCTACGGGCAGTACTTC. It specifies CAISVRTYGQYF.

This clonotype was observed many times. CDR3 sequence reads: CASSFLAADTQYF. In nucleotides, the CDR3 is TGTGCCAGCAGCTTCCTAGCGGCAGATACGCAGTATTTT. The chain employs TRBV11-2 and TRBJ2-3; 7 bases match TRBD2. The V segment lost 3 bases and the J segment 4 bases; nucleotides outside the gene matches: 1. This CDR3 spans 13 amino acids. Per the germline V gene, CDR1 is SGHAT and CDR2 is FQNNGV. Together with reference TRBV11-2 and TRBJ2-3, the CDR3 gives the full variable domain: EAGVAQSPRYKIIEKRQSVAFWCNPISGHATLYWYQQILGQGPKLLIQFQNNGVVDDSQLPKDRFSAERLKGVDSTLKIQPAKLEDSAVYLCASSFLAADTQYFGPGTRLTVL.

This clonotype was observed once. The chain couples TRBV24-1 to TRBJ2-2; 7 bases line up with TRBD2. The CDR3 loop spans 14 amino acids. The germline gives CDR1 KGHDR, CDR2 SFDVKD. The V gene end was trimmed by 7 bases and the J gene end by 5 bases; junction bases not matched to a gene: 6. CDR3 bases: TGTGCCACCAGCTGGAACGGGGGGACCGGGGAGCTGTTTTTT. Translation gives CATSWNGGTGELFF.

For this clonotype: One end of the junction varies from germline; a read error may be responsible. This sequence joins TRBV28 and TRBJ2-1; weak D call: TRBD1 (6 bases). The CDR3 contains 16 residues. Germline-derived CDR1 and CDR2 are MDHEN and SYDVKM. Here the CDR3 reads CASSPWGHRSYNERFF. The CDR3 nucleotides read TGTGCCAGCAGTCCTTGGGGACACCGCTCCTACAATGAGCGGTTCTTC.

The rearrangement joins TRBV29-1 to TRBJ1-1; the match to TRBD1 covers 7 bases. The length of the CDR3 is 14 residues. Germline CDR1 and CDR2: SQVTM and ANQGSEA. V was pared by 5 bases and J by 7 bases, with 13 bases of the junction left unmatched. The CDR3 nucleotides read TGCAGCGTTACGGGACAGTGGCCCTCTCATGAAGCTTTCTTT. Protein sequence: CSVTGQWPSHEAFF.

The sample holds many counts of this clonotype. A read error may explain this, as a much larger clone is one base away. The rearrangement uses TRBV27 and TRBJ2-3; no firm D call. CDR1 is MNHEY and CDR2 is SMNVEV in the germline V gene (reference sequence). Trimming removed 8 bases from V and 2 bases from J, with 5 bases in between. The CDR3 extends over 11 amino acids. CDR3 amino acids: CASGYTDTQYF. In DNA, the CDR3 is TGTGCCAGCGGCTACACAGATACGCAGTATTTT.

This clonotype was seen more than once but under ten times. This chain joins TRBV2 and TRBJ2-5, with D possibly being TRBD2 (6 bases). The J call may be incorrect, as the DNA end agrees better with TRBJ2-7. CDR3 length: 15 residues. CDR1 is SNHLY, CDR2 FYNNEI, per germline. The CDR3 DNA sequence: TGTGCCAGCAGTGAAGTAGGGGCTGACGGGGGCGAGCAGTACTTC. Encoded protein: CASSEVGADGGEQYF.

This clonotype was observed a few times. CDR3 protein: CSARRGGQYQPQHF. The DNA of the CDR3 is TGCAGTGCTAGAAGAGGAGGACAATATCAGCCCCAGCATTTT. The J gene is TRBJ1-5, the V gene TRBV20-1, with D possibly being TRBD1 (5 bases). This CDR3 spans 14 amino acids. The germline CDR1 and CDR2 sequences are DFQATT and SNEGSKA (reference sequence). Trimming stripped 2 bases from V and 5 bases from J, with 13 bases between.

This rearrangement joins TRBV28 to TRBJ1-2; D gene unclear. Germline-derived CDR1 and CDR2 are MDHEN and SYDVKM. V was trimmed by 5 bases and J by 6 bases, leaving 19 bases between them. The CDR3 has 15 residues. The CDR3 DNA sequence: TGTGCCAGCAGTACCGCCGTTCCACCCGGCAATGGCTACACCTTC. The encoded protein is CASSTAVPPGNGYTF.

The chain carries TRBV24-1 and TRBJ2-5, with TRBD1 as a possible D gene (6 bases). CDR1 and CDR2 from the germline V gene are KGHDR and SFDVKD. Between the trimmed V and J ends, which lost 4 bases and 4 bases, there was a span of 15 bases. This CDR3 is built from 15 residues. The CDR3 loop is CATSDPQGSGETQYF. The CDR3, as DNA: TGTGCCACCAGTGACCCACAGGGAAGTGGAGAGACCCAGTACTTC.

The chain employs TRBV29-1 and TRBJ1-4, with 8 bases fitting TRBD1. J was trimmed by 3 bases and V by 7 bases; bases with no gene match: 4. CDR1 is SQVTM and CDR2 is ANQGSEA in the germline V gene. CDR3 length: 13 residues. CDR3 sequence: CSGSGQANEKLFF. The CDR3 region has the DNA TGCAGCGGTTCGGGACAGGCTAATGAAAAACTGTTTTTT.

This clonotype was found a few times. The V and J genes are TRBV5-1 and TRBJ2-4; D gene ambiguous. CDR1 SGHRS and CDR2 YFSETQ come from the germline V gene. The CDR3 is made up of 18 amino acids. Trimming pared 0 bases from V and 6 bases from J, leaving 22 bases between. The CDR3 DNA follows: TGCGCCAGCAGCTTGGAAGTTGGCCAGCCCCAATCATCAAACATTCAGTACTTC. Amino acids: CASSLEVGQPQSSNIQYF.

The CDR3 is CSAGGKLNQPQHF. The DNA for the CDR3 is TGCAGTGCCGGAGGGAAACTCAATCAGCCCCAGCATTTT. The rearrangement uses TRBV20-1 and TRBJ1-5; D gene uncertain. The germline gives CDR1 DFQATT, CDR2 SNEGSKA (reference sequence). Trimming removed 6 bases from V and 3 bases from J, with 12 bases in between. The CDR3 loop spans 13 amino acids.

The chain links TRBV29-1 to TRBJ2-2; D possibly matches TRBD1 or TRBD2 (5 bases each). Germline V gives CDR1 SQVTM, CDR2 ANQGSEA. The CDR3 length is 15 residues. The V gene lost 5 bases and the J gene lost 7 bases, with 20 bases spanning the gap. The CDR3 reads CSVRGLRDRSGELFF. The DNA of the CDR3 is TGCAGCGTTCGCGGGCTTAGGGACCGGAGCGGGGAGCTGTTTTTT.

The chain combines TRBV7-2 with TRBJ2-5; D unresolved. The ends were cut back, 0 bases at V and 7 bases at J, with 15 bases in the middle. Germline CDR1 is SGHTA and CDR2 is FQGNSA. The CDR3 loop spans 15 amino acids. CDR3 loop: CASSLAYQRIGTQYF. The CDR3 DNA reads TGTGCCAGCAGCTTAGCGTACCAGAGGATTGGGACCCAGTACTTC.

The J gene is TRBJ2-1, the V gene TRBV9; 8 bases match TRBD2. Germline assignment: CDR1 SGDLS and CDR2 YYNGEE. Unmatched junction bases numbered 9, after V lost 3 bases and J lost 1 base. The CDR3 sequence is 17 residues long. CDR3 bases: TGTGCCAGCAGCGCTCCTCGTCAGCGGGGGTCCTACAATGAGCAGTTCTTC. Its translation: CASSAPRQRGSYNEQFF.

This clonotype was seen more than once but under ten times. V usage is TRBV3-1 and J usage is TRBJ2-1; TRBD2 matches at 10 bases. Looked up from germline, CDR1 is LGHDT and CDR2 is YNNKEL (reference sequence). The CDR3 runs to 20 residues. Trimming at V came to 1 base and at J to 7 bases, leaving 19 bases not matched to a gene. In DNA, the CDR3 is TGTGCCAGCAGCCAAGTTGGGGCGGGTTTGTCTAGCGGGGGTAAAAATGAGCAGTTCTTC. Translating gives CASSQVGAGLSSGGKNEQFF.

The rearrangement links TRBV7-6 to TRBJ2-3, with 7 bases matching TRBD1. V shed 8 bases and J 0 bases; nucleotides not matched to a gene: 8. The CDR3 contains 15 residues. Germline lookup yields CDR1 SGHVS and CDR2 FNYEAQ. CDR3 protein: CASRFRDSSTDTQYF. CDR3 DNA sequence: TGTGCCAGCCGTTTCAGGGACAGCAGCACAGATACGCAGTATTTT.

The chain joins TRBV6-5 to TRBJ1-5, with D uncertain. This CDR3 is built from 12 residues. The germline V gene encodes CDR1 MNHEY and CDR2 SVGAGI. Trimming shortened V by 10 bases and J by 6 bases, and 13 bases separated the two germline ends. Here the CDR3 DNA reads TGTGCCACCGGAGAATGGGGTCAGCCCCAGCATTTT. Translation gives CATGEWGQPQHF.

The J gene is TRBJ2-1, the V gene TRBV2; unclear D gene. The CDR3 covers 15 residues. Trimming removed 5 bases at V and 7 bases at J, with 18 bases between. Germline assignment: CDR1 SNHLY and CDR2 FYNNEI. DNA of the CDR3: TGTGCCAGCAGTCAGGAATCAGAACAATCGAATGAGCAGTTCTTC. Its translation: CASSQESEQSNEQFF. Based on the CDR3 plus reference TRBV2 and TRBJ2-1, the full variable domain is EPEVTQTPSHQVTQMGQEVILRCVPISNHLYFYWYRQILGQKVEFLVSFYNNEISEKSEIFDDQFSVERPDGSNFTLKIRSTKLEDSAMYFCASSQESEQSNEQFFGPGTRLTVL.

The chain has TRBV15 and TRBJ1-1; a possible D gene is TRBD1 (6 bases). Per germline, CDR1 LNHNV and CDR2 YYDKDF (reference sequence). The V gene lost 5 bases and the J gene lost 1 base, with 8 bases spanning the gap. This CDR3 contains 13 residues. CDR3 sequence: CATSWDKNTEAFF. DNA for the CDR3: TGTGCCACCAGCTGGGACAAGAACACTGAAGCTTTCTTT. The whole variable domain, filled in from reference TRBV15 and TRBJ1-1, reads DAMVIQNPRYQVTQFGKPVTLSCSQTLNHNVMYWYQQKSSQAPKLLFHYYDKDFNNEADTPDNFQSRRPNTSFCFLDIRSPGLGDTAMYLCATSWDKNTEAFFGQGTRLTVV.

Details on this clonotype: An end of the junction differs from the germline gene, which may be a read error. J is TRBJ2-3 and V is TRBV20-1; 13 bases agree with TRBD2. CDR3 length: 16 residues. Germline CDR1 DFQATT, CDR2 SNEGSKA (reference sequence). The CDR3 loop reads CSASKTSGGTTDTRYF. The CDR3 nucleotides are TGCAGTGCTAGCAAGACTAGCGGGGGGACAACAGATACGCGGTATTTT.